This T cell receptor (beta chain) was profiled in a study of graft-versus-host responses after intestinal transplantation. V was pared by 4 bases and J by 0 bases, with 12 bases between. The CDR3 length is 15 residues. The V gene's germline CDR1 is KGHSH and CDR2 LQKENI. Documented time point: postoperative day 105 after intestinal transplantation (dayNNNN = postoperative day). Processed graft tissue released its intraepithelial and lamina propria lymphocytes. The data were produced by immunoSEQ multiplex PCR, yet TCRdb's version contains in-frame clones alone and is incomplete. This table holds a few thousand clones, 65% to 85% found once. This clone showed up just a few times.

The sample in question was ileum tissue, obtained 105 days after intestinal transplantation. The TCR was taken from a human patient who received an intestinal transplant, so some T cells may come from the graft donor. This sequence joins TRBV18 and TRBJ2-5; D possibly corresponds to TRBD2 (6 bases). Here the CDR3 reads CASSRGGAYQETQYF. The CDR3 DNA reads TGTGCCAGCTCACGAGGAGGGGCTTACCAAGAGACCCAGTACTTC.